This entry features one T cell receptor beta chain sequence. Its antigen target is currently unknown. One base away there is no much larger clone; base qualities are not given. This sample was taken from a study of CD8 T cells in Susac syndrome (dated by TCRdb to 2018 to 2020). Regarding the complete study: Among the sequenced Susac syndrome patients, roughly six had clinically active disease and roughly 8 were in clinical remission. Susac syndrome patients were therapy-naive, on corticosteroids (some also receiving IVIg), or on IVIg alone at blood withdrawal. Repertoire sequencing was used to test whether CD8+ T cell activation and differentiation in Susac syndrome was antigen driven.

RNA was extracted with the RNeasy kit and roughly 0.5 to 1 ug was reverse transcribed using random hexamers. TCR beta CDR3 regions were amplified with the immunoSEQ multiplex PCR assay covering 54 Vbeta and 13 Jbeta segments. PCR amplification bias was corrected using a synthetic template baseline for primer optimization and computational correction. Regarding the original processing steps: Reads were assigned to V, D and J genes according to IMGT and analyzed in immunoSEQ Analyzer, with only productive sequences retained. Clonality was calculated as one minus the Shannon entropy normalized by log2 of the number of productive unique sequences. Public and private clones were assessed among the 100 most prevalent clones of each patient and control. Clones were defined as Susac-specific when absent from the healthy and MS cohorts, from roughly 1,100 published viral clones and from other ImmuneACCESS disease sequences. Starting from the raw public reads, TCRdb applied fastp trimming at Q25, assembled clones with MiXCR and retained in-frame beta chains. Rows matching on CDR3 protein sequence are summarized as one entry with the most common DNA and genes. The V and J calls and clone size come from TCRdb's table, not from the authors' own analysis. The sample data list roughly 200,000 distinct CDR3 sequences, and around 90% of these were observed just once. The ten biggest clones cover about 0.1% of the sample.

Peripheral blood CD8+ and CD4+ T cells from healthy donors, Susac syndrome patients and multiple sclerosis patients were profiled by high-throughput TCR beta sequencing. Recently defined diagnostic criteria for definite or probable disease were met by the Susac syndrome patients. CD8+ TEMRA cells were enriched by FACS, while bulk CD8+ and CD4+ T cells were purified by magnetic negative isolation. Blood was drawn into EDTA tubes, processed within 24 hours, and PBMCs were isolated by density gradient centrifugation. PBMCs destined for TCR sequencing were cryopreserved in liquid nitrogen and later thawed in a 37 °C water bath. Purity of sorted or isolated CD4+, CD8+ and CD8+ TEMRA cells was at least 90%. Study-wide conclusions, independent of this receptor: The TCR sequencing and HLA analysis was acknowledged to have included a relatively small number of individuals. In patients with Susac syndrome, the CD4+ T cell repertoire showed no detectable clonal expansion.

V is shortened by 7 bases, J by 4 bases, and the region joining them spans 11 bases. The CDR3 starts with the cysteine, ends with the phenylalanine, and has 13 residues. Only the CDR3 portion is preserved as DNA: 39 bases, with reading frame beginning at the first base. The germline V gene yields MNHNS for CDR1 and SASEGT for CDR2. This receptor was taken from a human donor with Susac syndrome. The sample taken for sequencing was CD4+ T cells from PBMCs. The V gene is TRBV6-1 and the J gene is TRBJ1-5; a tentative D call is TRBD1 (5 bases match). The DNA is TGTGCCAGCATAAGAGACAGAAATCAGCCCCAGCATTTT. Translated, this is CASIRDRNQPQHF.